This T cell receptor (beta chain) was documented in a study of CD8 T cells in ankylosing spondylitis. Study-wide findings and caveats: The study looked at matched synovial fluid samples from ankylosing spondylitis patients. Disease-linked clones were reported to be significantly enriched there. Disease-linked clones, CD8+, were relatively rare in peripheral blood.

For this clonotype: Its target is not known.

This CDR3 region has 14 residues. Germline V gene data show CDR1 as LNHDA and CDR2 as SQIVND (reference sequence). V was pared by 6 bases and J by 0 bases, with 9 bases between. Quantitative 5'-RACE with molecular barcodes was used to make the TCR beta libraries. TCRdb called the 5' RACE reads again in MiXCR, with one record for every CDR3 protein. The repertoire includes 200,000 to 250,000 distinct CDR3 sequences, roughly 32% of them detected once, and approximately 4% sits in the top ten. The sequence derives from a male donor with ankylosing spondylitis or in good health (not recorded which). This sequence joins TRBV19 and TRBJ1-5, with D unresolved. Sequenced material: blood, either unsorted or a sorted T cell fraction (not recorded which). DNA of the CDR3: TGTGCCAGTAGCACAACCTATAGCAATCAGCCCCAGCATTTT. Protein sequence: CASSTTYSNQPQHF.